The rows below give T cell receptor beta chains drawn from one sample of a study of PD-1 blockade in mismatch repair-deficient tumors. Assay used: immunoSEQ multiplex PCR; TCRdb lists only in-frame clones, some missing. This table holds 35,000 to 40,000 clones, 75% to 85% found once. Sequences were derived from peripheral blood, sampled 4 weeks after starting pembrolizumab. Receptor source: an adult with mismatch repair-deficient cancer. The CDR3 runs from the conserved cysteine through the conserved F or W. The D gene is left open where the match is weak. Some rows have no size entry. The others give once, few or many, or a class for an expanded clone.

D: .; J: TRBJ1-1; size: .; V: TRBV6-5; CDR3: CASQSDSTNTEAFF; DNA: TGTGCCAGCCAGTCGGACAGCACCAACACTGAAGCTTTCTTT
D: .; J: TRBJ2-7; size: .; V: TRBV2; CDR3: CASSVSEVGQYF; DNA: TGTGCCAGCAGTGTTTCCGAGGTCGGGCAGTACTTC
D: .; J: TRBJ1-1; size: .; V: TRBV30; CDR3: CAWGGFEAGEAFF; DNA: TGTGCCTGGGGTGGGTTCGAGGCGGGAGAGGCTTTCTTT
D: .; J: TRBJ2-1; size: .; V: TRBV30; CDR3: CASRGDETKGYEQFF; DNA: TGTGCCTCAAGGGGTGACGAAACGAAGGGCTATGAGCAGTTCTTC
D: .; J: TRBJ1-5; size: .; V: TRBV4-1; CDR3: CASSQEGLGRGDQPQHF; DNA: TGCGCCAGCAGCCAAGAAGGTTTAGGCAGAGGTGATCAGCCCCAGCATTTT
D: TRBD1; J: TRBJ2-1; size: .; V: TRBV4-1; CDR3: CASSQTGGSYNEQFF; DNA: TGCGCCAGCAGCCAGACAGGGGGCTCCTACAATGAGCAGTTCTTC
D: TRBD2; J: TRBJ2-3; size: .; V: TRBV11-2; CDR3: CASSPSGRAGDTQYF; DNA: TGTGCCAGCAGCCCTAGCGGGAGGGCTGGAGATACGCAGTATTTT
D: TRBD2; J: TRBJ2-1; size: .; V: TRBV27; CDR3: CASSFIAGQSYNEQFF; DNA: TGTGCCAGCAGTTTTATAGCGGGACAATCCTACAATGAGCAGTTCTTC
D: TRBD2; J: TRBJ2-3; size: .; V: TRBV10-2; CDR3: CASSESTSGSSTDTQYF; DNA: TGCGCCAGCAGTGAATCCACTAGCGGGTCTAGCACAGATACGCAGTATTTT
D: .; J: TRBJ2-1; size: .; V: TRBV5-1; CDR3: CASSLAGGLVF; DNA: TGCGCCAGCAGCTTGGCAGGTGGGCTGGTCTTC
D: .; J: TRBJ2-3; size: .; V: TRBV21-1; CDR3: CASSKAPGGLAKSQSDTQYF; DNA: TGTGCCAGCAGCAAAGCCCCCGGGGGACTAGCTAAGAGCCAGTCAGATACGCAGTATTTT
D: .; J: TRBJ2-7; size: .; V: TRBV19; CDR3: CASSAGTPAYEQYF; DNA: TGTGCCAGTAGTGCCGGGACACCAGCCTACGAGCAGTACTTC
D: .; J: TRBJ2-5; size: .; V: TRBV2; CDR3: CASSEAETQYF; DNA: TGTGCCAGCAGTGAAGCAGAGACCCAGTACTTC
D: .; J: TRBJ2-1; size: .; V: TRBV28; CDR3: CASSLTGFEQFF; DNA: TGTGCCAGCAGTCTAACAGGGTTTGAGCAGTTCTTC
D: TRBD1; J: TRBJ1-5; size: .; V: TRBV19; CDR3: CASSGTGGSGQPQHF; DNA: TGTGCCAGTAGTGGGACAGGGGGCTCGGGTCAGCCCCAGCATTTT
D: TRBD1; J: TRBJ2-7; size: .; V: TRBV19; CDR3: CASSSQDRGGYEQYF; DNA: TGTGCCAGTAGTTCCCAGGACAGGGGTGGCTACGAGCAGTACTTC
D: TRBD1; J: TRBJ2-5; size: .; V: TRBV18; CDR3: CASSPGTGMETQYF; DNA: TGTGCCAGCTCACCAGGGACAGGGATGGAGACCCAGTACTTC
D: TRBD2; J: TRBJ2-1; size: .; V: TRBV4-1; CDR3: CASSQATSGREFKNEQFF; DNA: TGCGCCAGCAGCCAAGCGACTAGCGGGAGGGAATTCAAGAATGAGCAGTTCTTC
D: .; J: TRBJ2-7; size: once; V: TRBV14; CDR3: CASSQEFRDHEQYF; DNA: TGTGCCAGCAGCCAAGAGTTCAGGGACCACGAGCAGTACTTC
D: .; J: TRBJ2-7; size: once; V: TRBV4-2; CDR3: CASSYTGTTYEQYF; DNA: TGTGCCAGCAGCTACACCGGGACAACCTACGAGCAGTACTTC
D: TRBD1; J: TRBJ2-2; size: .; V: TRBV4-3; CDR3: CASSQENRGIGELFF; DNA: TGCGCCAGCAGCCAAGAAAACAGGGGTATCGGGGAGCTGTTTTTT
D: .; J: TRBJ1-5; size: once; V: TRBV30; CDR3: CAFSESPDQPQHF; DNA: TGTGCATTCTCAGAAAGCCCCGATCAGCCCCAGCATTTT
D: .; J: TRBJ2-6; size: .; V: TRBV6-5; CDR3: CASSFEHSGANVLTF; DNA: TGTGCCAGCAGTTTTGAACACTCTGGGGCCAACGTCCTGACTTTC
D: .; J: TRBJ1-2; size: .; V: TRBV6-1; CDR3: CASSRIPTGDYGYTF; DNA: TGTGCCAGCAGTCGCATACCGACAGGAGACTATGGCTACACCTTC
D: TRBD2; J: TRBJ2-3; size: .; V: TRBV29-1; CDR3: CSVGGLADESRTTDTQYF; DNA: TGCAGCGTTGGGGGACTAGCGGACGAATCGAGAACCACAGATACGCAGTATTTT
D: TRBD2; J: TRBJ2-2; size: .; V: TRBV11-3; CDR3: CASGAGAAGELFF; DNA: TGTGCCAGCGGAGCGGGAGCTGCCGGGGAGCTGTTTTTT
D: TRBD1; J: TRBJ2-7; size: .; V: TRBV13; CDR3: CASSLGRTGGWYEQYF; DNA: TGTGCCAGCAGCTTAGGAAGGACAGGGGGCTGGTACGAGCAGTACTTC
D: TRBD2; J: TRBJ2-3; size: .; V: TRBV2; CDR3: CASKLGGRGADTQYF; DNA: TGTGCCAGCAAACTCGGCGGGAGAGGGGCAGATACGCAGTATTTT
D: TRBD1; J: TRBJ1-4; size: .; V: TRBV19; CDR3: CASSTDRVEEKLFF; DNA: TGTGCCAGTAGTACGGACAGGGTGGAAGAAAAACTGTTTTTT
D: TRBD1; J: TRBJ2-5; size: .; V: TRBV7-9; CDR3: CASSLPWTGTGETQYF; DNA: TGTGCCAGCAGCTTGCCCTGGACAGGGACAGGGGAGACCCAGTACTTC
D: TRBD1; J: TRBJ2-7; size: .; V: TRBV6-1; CDR3: CASSEAAGTGGYEQYF; DNA: TGTGCCAGCAGTGAAGCGGCCGGGACAGGGGGCTACGAGCAGTACTTC
D: .; J: TRBJ2-3; size: .; V: TRBV6-1; CDR3: CASSSGLLTDTQYF; DNA: TGTGCCAGCAGTTCGGGGTTACTCACAGATACGCAGTATTTT
D: .; J: TRBJ2-7; size: few; V: TRBV6-1; CDR3: CASSDPGTAGRGYF; DNA: TGTGCCAGCAGTGACCCTGGGACAGCGGGCCGCGGGTACTTC
D: .; J: TRBJ1-5; size: few; V: TRBV15; CDR3: CATSREKGQPQHF; DNA: TGTGCCACCAGCAGAGAGAAAGGGCAGCCCCAGCATTTT
D: .; J: TRBJ2-7; size: .; V: TRBV7-2; CDR3: CASSFAASYEQYF; DNA: TGTGCCAGCAGCTTTGCGGCCTCCTACGAGCAGTACTTC
D: .; J: TRBJ2-1; size: .; V: TRBV11-2; CDR3: CASSQPQGGTTNNEQFF; DNA: TGTGCCAGCAGCCAACCCCAGGGTGGGACAACAAACAATGAGCAGTTCTTC
D: .; J: TRBJ2-5; size: .; V: TRBV13; CDR3: CASSSQGRGSGETQYF; DNA: TGTGCCAGCAGCTCTCAGGGCAGGGGAAGTGGGGAGACCCAGTACTTC
D: .; J: TRBJ2-7; size: medium-sized; V: TRBV6-5; CDR3: CASSYSRRTSSYEQYF; DNA: TGTGCCAGCAGTTACTCGAGACGGACGAGCTCCTACGAGCAGTACTTC
D: TRBD1; J: TRBJ2-5; size: .; V: TRBV5-4; CDR3: CASGTGGTQETQYF; DNA: TGTGCCAGCGGGACAGGGGGCACCCAAGAGACCCAGTACTTC
D: .; J: TRBJ2-3; size: .; V: TRBV5-1; CDR3: CASSLGIDTQYF; DNA: TGCGCCAGCAGCTTGGGGATAGATACGCAGTATTTT
D: .; J: TRBJ1-5; size: .; V: TRBV6-6; CDR3: CASSYSNKAQPQHF; DNA: TGTGCCAGCAGTTACTCGAACAAAGCGCAGCCCCAGCATTTT
D: .; J: TRBJ1-2; size: .; V: TRBV6-5; CDR3: CASSPSAGSYGYTF; DNA: TGTGCCAGCAGCCCGAGCGCAGGGTCCTATGGCTACACCTTC
D: .; J: TRBJ2-1; size: few; V: TRBV6-4; CDR3: CASSDGAGSYNEQFF; DNA: TGTGCCAGCAGTGACGGGGCCGGGAGTTACAATGAGCAGTTCTTC
D: TRBD2; J: TRBJ2-3; size: once; V: TRBV29-1; CDR3: CSVDASGSEGTDTQYF; DNA: TGCAGCGTTGATGCTAGCGGGAGTGAGGGAACAGATACGCAGTATTTT
D: .; J: TRBJ1-5; size: .; V: TRBV6-6; CDR3: CASSYGWGPSNQPQHF; DNA: TGTGCCAGCAGTTACGGTTGGGGACCAAGCAATCAGCCCCAGCATTTT
D: .; J: TRBJ2-5; size: once; V: TRBV5-1; CDR3: CASSLSQGFYQETQYF; DNA: TGCGCCAGCAGCTTAAGTCAGGGCTTCTACCAAGAGACCCAGTACTTC
D: .; J: TRBJ1-1; size: few; V: TRBV5-4; CDR3: CASSLAGMVNEAFF; DNA: TGTGCCAGCAGCTTGGCCGGGATGGTCAACGAAGCTTTCTTT
D: .; J: TRBJ1-5; size: .; V: TRBV30; CDR3: CAWKRDGRDQPQHF; DNA: TGTGCCTGGAAAAGGGACGGCCGCGATCAGCCCCAGCATTTT
D: .; J: TRBJ2-3; size: .; V: TRBV5-1; CDR3: CASSLGGQSRSTDTQYF; DNA: TGCGCCAGCAGCTTGGGCGGACAGTCCCGAAGCACAGATACGCAGTATTTT
D: .; J: TRBJ2-3; size: .; V: TRBV20-1; CDR3: CSARGNLTQYF; DNA: TGCAGTGCTAGAGGCAACCTTACGCAGTATTTT
D: .; J: TRBJ2-2; size: few; V: TRBV5-1; CDR3: CASRVSGELFF; DNA: TGCGCCAGCAGGGTCTCCGGGGAGCTGTTTTTT
D: TRBD1; J: TRBJ1-5; size: .; V: TRBV5-1; CDR3: CASSLDGQAHQPQHF; DNA: TGCGCCAGCAGCTTGGACGGACAGGCTCATCAGCCCCAGCATTTT
D: .; J: TRBJ1-5; size: .; V: TRBV27; CDR3: CASSLKGQGNQPQHF; DNA: TGTGCCAGCAGTTTAAAGGGGCAAGGCAATCAGCCCCAGCATTTT